The present entry profiles one T cell receptor beta chain with its context. Other DNA variants within this sample encode the same CDR3. The data derive from a study of blood T cell repertoires in COVID-19. Study-level background: Samples representing acute and convalescent COVID-19 were sourced from the United States, Italy and Spain.

As processed by the authors: For nucleated cells, counts were estimated from reference gene primer amplification. The assay was immunoSEQ multiplex PCR, and TCRdb's table has in-frame clones only and misses some. The V and J calls and clone size are taken from that table; D and trimming were inferred from the DNA. The sample records approximately 150,000 clones, 80% to 90% being singletons. The sequencing input was peripheral blood. The TCR originated in a woman between 50 and 59 years old with active or convalescent COVID-19.

In DNA form, the CDR3 reads TGTGCCAGCAGCTTGAGGGGTGGAAACACCATATATTTT. Its protein is CASSLRGGNTIYF. The rearrangement joins TRBV5-6 to TRBJ1-3, with D perhaps matching TRBD1 (5 bases). Germline V gene lookup returns CDR1 SGHDT and CDR2 YYEEEE. V dropped 1 base and J dropped 3 bases, with 5 bases sitting between them. This CDR3 spans 13 amino acids.